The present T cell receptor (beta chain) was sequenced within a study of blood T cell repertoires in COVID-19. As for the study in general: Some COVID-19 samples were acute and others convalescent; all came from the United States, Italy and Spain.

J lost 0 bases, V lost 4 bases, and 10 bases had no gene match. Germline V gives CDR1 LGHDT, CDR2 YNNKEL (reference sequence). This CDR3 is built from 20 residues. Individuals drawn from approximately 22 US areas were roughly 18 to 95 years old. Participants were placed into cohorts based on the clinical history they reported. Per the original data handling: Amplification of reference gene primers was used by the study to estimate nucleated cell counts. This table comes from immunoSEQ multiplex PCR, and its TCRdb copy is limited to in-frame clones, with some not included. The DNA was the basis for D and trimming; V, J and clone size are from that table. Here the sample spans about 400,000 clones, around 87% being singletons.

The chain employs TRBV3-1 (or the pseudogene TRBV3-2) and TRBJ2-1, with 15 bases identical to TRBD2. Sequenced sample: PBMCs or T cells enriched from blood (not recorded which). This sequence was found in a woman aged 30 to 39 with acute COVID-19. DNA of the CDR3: TGTGCCAGCAGCCCTCGGACTAGCGGGGGGGCTATAAGCTCCTACAATGAGCAGTTCTTC. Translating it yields CASSPRTSGGAISSYNEQFF.